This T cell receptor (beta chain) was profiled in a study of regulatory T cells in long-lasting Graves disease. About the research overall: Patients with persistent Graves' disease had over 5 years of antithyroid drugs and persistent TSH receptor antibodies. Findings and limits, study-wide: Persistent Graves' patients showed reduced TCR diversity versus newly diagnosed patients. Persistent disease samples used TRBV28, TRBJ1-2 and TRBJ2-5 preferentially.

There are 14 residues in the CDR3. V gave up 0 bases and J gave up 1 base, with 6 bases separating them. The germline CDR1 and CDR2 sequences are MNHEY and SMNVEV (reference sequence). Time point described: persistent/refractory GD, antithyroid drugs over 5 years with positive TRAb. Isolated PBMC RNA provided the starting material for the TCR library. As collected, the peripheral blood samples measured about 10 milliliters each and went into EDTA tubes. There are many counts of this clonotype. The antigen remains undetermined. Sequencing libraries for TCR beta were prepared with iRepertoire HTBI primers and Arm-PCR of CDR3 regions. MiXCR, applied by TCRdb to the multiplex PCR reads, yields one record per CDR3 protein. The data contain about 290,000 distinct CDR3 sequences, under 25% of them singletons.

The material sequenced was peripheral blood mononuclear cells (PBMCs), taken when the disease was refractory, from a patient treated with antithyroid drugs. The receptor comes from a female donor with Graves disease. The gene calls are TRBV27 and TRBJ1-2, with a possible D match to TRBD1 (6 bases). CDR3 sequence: CASSLSDSNYGYTF. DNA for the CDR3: TGTGCCAGCAGTTTATCGGACAGTAACTATGGCTACACCTTC.